This T cell receptor (beta chain) was profiled in a study of T cell changes during pregnancy in multiple sclerosis. CDR1 MNHEY and CDR2 SMNVEV come from the germline V gene (reference sequence). The CDR3 totals 15 residues. V gave up 3 bases and J gave up 7 bases, with 16 bases separating them. The repertoire was sequenced with immunoSEQ multiplex PCR; TCRdb's copy has only in-frame clones and lacks some. This table holds about 70,000 clones, roughly 94% found once. Sequenced here: peripheral blood, sampled in the third trimester of pregnancy. The chain uses TRBV27 and TRBJ1-5; D is perhaps TRBD1 (5 bases). The sequence derives from a female donor with multiple sclerosis, enrolled in a pregnancy study. The CDR3 DNA reads TGTGCCAGCAGTTTGGTAGGGGCGCCGAGCCAGCCCCAGCATTTT. It translates to CASSLVGAPSQPQHF.